Detailed here is one T cell receptor (beta chain). Its antigen is unknown. Per-base quality was not reported, and no clone a single base away is much larger than it. These data are taken from a study of shared clonotypes between healthy human individuals (dated by TCRdb to between 2020 and 2021). As for the study more broadly: The cohort comprised a couple of women and a few men aged 18 to 49 years. For each donor, CD4 naive and CD4 memory were each given three plates, CD8 naive was given two plates, and CD8 memory was given one plate. Blood TCR repertoires of roughly five healthy adults were deeply sequenced to estimate repertoire size and the extent of clonotype sharing between individuals. Different laboratories and diverse techniques were used to prepare libraries and sequence TCR repertoires, to increase sequencing depth and limit assay-specific biases. Each donor's leukapheresis produced roughly between about 0.9 and 9.5 billion PBMCs.

Overall study outcomes, separate from this receptor: Naive subsets generally had larger estimated clonotype richness than memory subsets. Only blood was sampled, and tissue TCR repertoires likely differ from those in blood. Higher generation probabilities were observed for clonotypes shared by all four sorted-subset donors than for non-shared clonotypes. Across four donors, around 5.4% of naive CD4, 3% to 4% of naive CD8, 2% to 2.5% of memory CD4, and 0.3% to 0.45% of memory CD8 clonotypes were shared. Pairwise subsampling led to the expectation that sequencing depth would affect the degree of clonotype sharing among donors. Even with the large sequencing depth, rarefaction of the sorted-subset datasets indicated that sequencing was incomplete. The genetic and exposure-history diversity represented was limited by the small number of donors.

The donors were healthy, HIV-negative adults with no recently reported acute infections or vaccinations. Only Caucasian adults living in Nashville, Tennessee, USA were represented among the donors. CD8 memory samples consisted of magnetically selected CD45RO+ cells combined with CCR7-negative CD45RA+ effector memory (TemRA) cells. Blood was collected by leukapheresis, and PBMCs were isolated by Ficoll-Histopaque density gradient centrifugation and then cryopreserved in liquid nitrogen vapor phase. Analytical flow cytometry was used to check the purity and quantity of every magnetically sorted T cell population. Genomic DNA was isolated from each sorted fraction and quantified by UV absorbance on a Nanodrop 2000c. Using the deep immunoSEQ assay, multiplex PCR amplified TCR CDR3 regions from genomic DNA. Extracted genomic DNA from each cell subset was distributed evenly across all wells of several immunoSEQ 96-well plates, and each plate was treated as a replicate. For sorted subsets, each replicate PCR was loaded with around 220 ng genomic DNA, equivalent to 30,000 or so T cell genomes. The purified libraries were quantified using a Qubit 3.0 fluorometer, sized with a Bioanalyzer 2100, and then quantified again using the KAPA Library Quantification kit. Each immunoSEQ 96-well plate was sequenced on its own single-read 150-cycle Illumina NextSeq 550 flow cell. In the paper's pipeline: Because only junctional sequences without quality scores were contained in the immunoSEQ output, filtering matching that applied to full-length reads could not be performed. To assign V/J genes and CDR3, sequences were annotated using PyIR, a Python wrapper for IgBLAST v1.9, with IMGT germline references. Reads with weak V/J assignments (E-value above 1e-6), missing CDR3, stop codons, out-of-frame junctions, or ambiguous translated residues were removed. V3J clonotypes were defined as sequences sharing an identical inferred V gene, J gene, and CDR3 amino acid sequence. Percentage overlap between repertoires was computed as shared unique clonotypes divided by the size of the smaller repertoire. Richness of each repertoire was evaluated using RTK rarefaction, the Chao1 estimator, and Recon v2.1 estimates of unobserved clonotypes. OLGA was used to compute generation probabilities for all TCRbeta clonotypes that the gDNA method yielded from a few donors. TCRdb took over this immuneACCESS table, retaining in-frame rearrangements with V and J assigned. Such tables are incomplete; in checked studies, under half of the missing clones stem from an unresolved V gene, and the remainder is unexplained. V and J calls and clone size are copied from that table; D and trimming were computed from the DNA. This sample gives about 380,000 clones in total; about 96% of them show up just once. Together, the top ten hold approximately 0.32% of the sample.

From its cysteine to its phenylalanine, the CDR3 spans 13 amino acids. Only the CDR3 portion is preserved as DNA: 39 bases, with reading frame beginning at the first base. The germline V gene (reference sequence) supplies CDR1 GTSNPN and CDR2 SVGIG. Compared with germline, V lacks 2 bases and J lacks 5 bases; bases without a gene match: 5. The rearranged segments are TRBV30 and TRBJ2-5; 7 central nucleotides agree with TRBD1. The receptor's source is a man aged 25-45 years in good health. Sequenced input: memory CD8+ T cells sorted from blood. Taken with the paper, the label for cell subset or site translates to: CD45RO+ cells pooled with CCR7-negative TemRA cells. This receptor has the CDR3 CAWSMTGMETQYF. Read as DNA, the sequence is TGTGCCTGGAGTATGACAGGGATGGAGACCCAGTACTTC.